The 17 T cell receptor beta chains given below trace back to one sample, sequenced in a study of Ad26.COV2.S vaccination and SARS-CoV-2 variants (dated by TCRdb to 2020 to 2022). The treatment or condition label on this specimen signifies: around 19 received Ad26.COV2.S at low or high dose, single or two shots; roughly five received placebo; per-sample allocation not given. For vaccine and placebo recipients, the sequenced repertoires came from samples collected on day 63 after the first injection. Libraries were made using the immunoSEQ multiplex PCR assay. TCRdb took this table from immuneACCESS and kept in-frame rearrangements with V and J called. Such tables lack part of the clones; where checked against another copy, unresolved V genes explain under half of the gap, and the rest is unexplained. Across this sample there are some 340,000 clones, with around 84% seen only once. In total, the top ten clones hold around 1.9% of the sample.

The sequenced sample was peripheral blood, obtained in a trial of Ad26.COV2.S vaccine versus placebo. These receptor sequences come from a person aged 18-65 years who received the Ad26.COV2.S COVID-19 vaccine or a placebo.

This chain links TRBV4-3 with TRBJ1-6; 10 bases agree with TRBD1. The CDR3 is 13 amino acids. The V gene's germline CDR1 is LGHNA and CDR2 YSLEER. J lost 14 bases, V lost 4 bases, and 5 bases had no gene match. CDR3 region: CASSRGTGDTLHF. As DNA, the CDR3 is TGCGCCAGCAGCCGTGGGACAGGGGACACCCTCCACTTT.

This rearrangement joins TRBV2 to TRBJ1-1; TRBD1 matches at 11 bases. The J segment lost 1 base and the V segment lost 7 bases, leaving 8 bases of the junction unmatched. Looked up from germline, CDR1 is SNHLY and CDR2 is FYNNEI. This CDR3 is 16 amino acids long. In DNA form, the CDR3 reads TGTGCCAGCAATGCCGGGACAGGGGGTAGGAACACTGAAGCTTTCTTT. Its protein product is CASNAGTGGRNTEAFF.

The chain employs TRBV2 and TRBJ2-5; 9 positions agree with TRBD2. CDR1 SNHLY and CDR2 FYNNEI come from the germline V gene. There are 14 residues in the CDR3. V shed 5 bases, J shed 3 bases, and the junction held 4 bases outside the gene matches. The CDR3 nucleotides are TGTGCCAGCAGTTCGACTAGCGGAAAAGAGACCCAGTACTTC. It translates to CASSSTSGKETQYF.

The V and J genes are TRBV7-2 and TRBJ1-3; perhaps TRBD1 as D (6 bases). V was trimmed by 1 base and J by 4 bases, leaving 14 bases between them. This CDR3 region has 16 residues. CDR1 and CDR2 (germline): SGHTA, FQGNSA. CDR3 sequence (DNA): TGTGCCAGCAGCTTAGGGGGGGGGCTAGGAGGAAACACCATATATTTT. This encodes CASSLGGGLGGNTIYF.

The chain's CDR3 is CASSRGAVRETQYF. CDR3 DNA sequence: TGCGCCAGCAGCCGCGGGGCCGTCCGGGAGACCCAGTACTTC. V and J are TRBV4-1 and TRBJ2-5, with D tentatively TRBD2 (6 bases). V dropped 4 bases and J dropped 5 bases, with 14 bases sitting between them. CDR1 and CDR2 (germline): MGHRA, YSYEKL. CDR3 size: 14 residues.

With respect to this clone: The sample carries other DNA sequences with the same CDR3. The CDR3 loop reads CASSIGTVNTEAFF. The CDR3 DNA reads TGTGCCAGTAGTATCGGGACTGTGAACACTGAAGCTTTCTTT. The chain carries TRBV19 and TRBJ1-1; possible D gene TRBD1, 5 bases. Germline V gene data show CDR1 as LNHDA and CDR2 as SQIVND (reference sequence). CDR3 length equals 14 residues. The V end was cut by 3 bases, the J end by 0 bases, with 8 bases between.

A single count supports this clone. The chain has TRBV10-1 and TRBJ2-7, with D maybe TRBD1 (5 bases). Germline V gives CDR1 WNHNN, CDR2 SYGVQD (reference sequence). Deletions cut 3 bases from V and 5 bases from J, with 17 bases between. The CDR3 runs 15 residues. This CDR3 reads CASSDGAVAVHEQYF. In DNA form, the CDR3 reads TGCGCCAGCAGTGATGGGGCAGTCGCGGTTCACGAGCAGTACTTC.

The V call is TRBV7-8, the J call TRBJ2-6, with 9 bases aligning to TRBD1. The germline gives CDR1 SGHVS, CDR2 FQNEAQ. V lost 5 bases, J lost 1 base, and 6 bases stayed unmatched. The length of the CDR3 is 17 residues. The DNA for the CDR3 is TGTGCCAGCAGCCTGACAGGGGGTGGATCTGGGGCCAACGTCCTGACTTTC. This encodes CASSLTGGGSGANVLTF.

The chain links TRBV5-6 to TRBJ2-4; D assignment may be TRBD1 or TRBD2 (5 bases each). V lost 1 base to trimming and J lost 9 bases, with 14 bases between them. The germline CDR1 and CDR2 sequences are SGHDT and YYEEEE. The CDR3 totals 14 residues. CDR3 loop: CASSLWGFRGIQYF. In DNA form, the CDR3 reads TGTGCCAGCAGCTTGTGGGGCTTCCGGGGCATTCAGTACTTC.

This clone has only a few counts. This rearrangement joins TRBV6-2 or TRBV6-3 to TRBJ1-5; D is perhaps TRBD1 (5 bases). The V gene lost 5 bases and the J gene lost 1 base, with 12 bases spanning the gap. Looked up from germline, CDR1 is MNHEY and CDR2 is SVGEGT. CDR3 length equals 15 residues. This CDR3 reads CASSGGTASNQPQHF. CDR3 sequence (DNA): TGTGCCAGCAGTGGCGGGACGGCGAGCAATCAGCCCCAGCATTTT.

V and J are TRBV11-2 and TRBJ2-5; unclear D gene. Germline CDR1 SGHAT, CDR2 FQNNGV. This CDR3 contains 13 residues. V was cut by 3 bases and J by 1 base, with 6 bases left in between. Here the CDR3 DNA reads TGTGCCAGCAGCTTGGGGATCCAAGAGACCCAGTACTTC. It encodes CASSLGIQETQYF.

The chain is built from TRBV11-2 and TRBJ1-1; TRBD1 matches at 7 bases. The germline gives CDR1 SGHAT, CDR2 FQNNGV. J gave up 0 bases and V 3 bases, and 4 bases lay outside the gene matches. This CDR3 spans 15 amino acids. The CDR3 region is CASSLDRLLNTEAFF. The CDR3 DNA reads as TGTGCCAGCAGCTTGGACAGGTTATTGAACACTGAAGCTTTCTTT.

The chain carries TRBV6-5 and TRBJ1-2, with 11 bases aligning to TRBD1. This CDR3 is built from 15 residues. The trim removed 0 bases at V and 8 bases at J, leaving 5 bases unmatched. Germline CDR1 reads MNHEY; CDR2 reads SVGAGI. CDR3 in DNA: TGTGCCAGCAGTTACTCCGGACAGGGGGCAGGAGGCTACACCTTC. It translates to CASSYSGQGAGGYTF.

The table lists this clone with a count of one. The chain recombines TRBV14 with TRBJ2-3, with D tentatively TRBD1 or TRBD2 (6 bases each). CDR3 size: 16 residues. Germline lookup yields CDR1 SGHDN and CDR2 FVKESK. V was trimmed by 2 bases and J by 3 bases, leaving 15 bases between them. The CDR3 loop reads CASSQPRGTGTDTQYF. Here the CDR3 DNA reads TGTGCCAGCAGCCAACCTAGGGGGACTGGTACAGATACGCAGTATTTT.

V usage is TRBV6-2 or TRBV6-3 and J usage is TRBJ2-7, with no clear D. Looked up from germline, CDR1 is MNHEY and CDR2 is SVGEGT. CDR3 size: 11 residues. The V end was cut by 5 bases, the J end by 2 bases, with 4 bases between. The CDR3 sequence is CASSRAYEQYF. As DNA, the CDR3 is TGTGCCAGCAGTCGGGCCTACGAGCAGTACTTC.

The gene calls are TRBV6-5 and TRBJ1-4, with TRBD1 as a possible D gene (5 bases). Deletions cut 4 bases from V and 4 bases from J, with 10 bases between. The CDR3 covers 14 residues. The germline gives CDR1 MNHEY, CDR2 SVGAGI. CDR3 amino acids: CASSSQGDNEKLFF. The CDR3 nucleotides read TGTGCCAGCAGTTCCCAGGGTGATAATGAAAAACTGTTTTTT.

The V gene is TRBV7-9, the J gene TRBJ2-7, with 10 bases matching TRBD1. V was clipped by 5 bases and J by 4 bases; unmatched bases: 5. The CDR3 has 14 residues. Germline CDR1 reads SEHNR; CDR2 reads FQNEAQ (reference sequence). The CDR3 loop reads CASSPGQGYYEQYF. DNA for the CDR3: TGTGCCAGCAGCCCGGGACAGGGGTATTACGAGCAGTACTTC.